Below are 2 T cell receptor beta chains sequenced from a single sample in a study of human T cells and chemical hapten exposure. As for time point: patch test 1, 2 weeks after DPC sensitization. Treatment noted: therapeutic diphenylcyclopropenone sensitization with weekly scalp DPC. MiXCR was run by TCRdb on the RACE reads, yielding one entry per CDR3 protein. In the table there are 85,000 or so distinct CDR3 sequences, around 10% of which are singletons. Sequencing used whole blood, obtained in connection with sensitization to the hapten diphenylcyclopropenone (DPC). All receptors come from a woman in her fifties or sixties with alopecia areata. Some clones in this sample may be carry-over from other donors' samples.

This clonotype showed up many times. This chain links TRBV11-2 with TRBJ2-3; 12 bases align to TRBD2. Germline CDR1 reads SGHAT; CDR2 reads FQNNGV. The V gene end was trimmed by 1 base and the J gene end by 8 bases; junction bases not matched to a gene: 7. The CDR3 consists of 16 residues. The CDR3 bases are TGTGCCAGCAGCTTAGGGACTAGCGGGACGGGGGGTACGCAGTATTTT. It codes for CASSLGTSGTGGTQYF.

This clonotype turned up a few times. The rearrangement links TRBV6-6 to TRBJ1-5; D ambiguous. CDR1 and CDR2 from the germline V gene are MNHNY and SVGAGI (reference sequence). CDR3 size: 14 residues. V dropped 5 bases and J dropped 4 bases, with 12 bases sitting between them. CDR3 nucleotide sequence: TGTGCCAGCAGTCTCAAAGGGCAGAATCAGCCCCAGCATTTT. Protein: CASSLKGQNQPQHF.